The rows below give T cell receptor beta chains drawn from one sample of a study of Ad26.COV2.S vaccination and SARS-CoV-2 variants. Method: immunoSEQ multiplex PCR; TCRdb's copy keeps in-frame clones and lacks some. The sample lists about 390,000 clones, approximately 86% occurring once. The specimen comprised peripheral blood, sampled in a trial of Ad26.COV2.S vaccine versus placebo. These receptors were taken from a person aged 18-60 years who received the Ad26.COV2.S COVID-19 vaccine or a placebo. Each CDR3 is given with its conserved first and last residue. Each record gives: J gene, V gene, clone size, CDR3 protein. Only some rows state a clone size, as once, few, many or a class for expanded clones.

j_gene: TRBJ1-2
v_gene: TRBV15
abundance: -
CDR3aa: CATSRDRVQGWGYTF

j_gene: TRBJ2-7
v_gene: TRBV7-6
abundance: -
CDR3aa: CASSPRSRGKYEQYF

j_gene: TRBJ1-2
v_gene: TRBV3-1/TRBV3-2
abundance: -
CDR3aa: CASSRLTPKGRDYGYTF

j_gene: TRBJ2-7
v_gene: TRBV6-5
abundance: -
CDR3aa: CASSKGKGSSYEQYF

j_gene: TRBJ1-1
v_gene: TRBV5-5
abundance: once
CDR3aa: CASTGDPGAFF

j_gene: TRBJ2-3
v_gene: TRBV29-1
abundance: -
CDR3aa: CSAGGRGAGARTDTQYF

j_gene: TRBJ1-5
v_gene: TRBV15
abundance: -
CDR3aa: CATSQAGGRQPQHF

j_gene: TRBJ1-1
v_gene: TRBV11-2
abundance: once
CDR3aa: CASSSPRGQIRATEAFF

j_gene: TRBJ2-5
v_gene: TRBV7-9
abundance: -
CDR3aa: CASSITDRGEETQYF

j_gene: TRBJ2-3
v_gene: TRBV4-1
abundance: -
CDR3aa: CASSLSGATDTQYF

j_gene: TRBJ2-1
v_gene: TRBV4-1
abundance: -
CDR3aa: CASSQSQGAWTYNEQFF

j_gene: TRBJ2-3
v_gene: TRBV12-3/TRBV12-4
abundance: -
CDR3aa: CATTSGLPDTQYF

j_gene: TRBJ2-7
v_gene: TRBV5-1
abundance: once
CDR3aa: CASRYAGQGYEQYF

j_gene: TRBJ1-1
v_gene: TRBV10-1
abundance: -
CDR3aa: CASRGGDSLEAFF

j_gene: TRBJ1-2
v_gene: TRBV5-4
abundance: once
CDR3aa: CASSFLGGYTF

j_gene: TRBJ2-1
v_gene: TRBV5-1
abundance: -
CDR3aa: CASSPRLAGGDEQFF

j_gene: TRBJ1-5
v_gene: TRBV10-3
abundance: -
CDR3aa: CAISAGGGNQPQHF

j_gene: TRBJ2-2
v_gene: TRBV3-1/TRBV3-2
abundance: once
CDR3aa: CASSQDSMTTYTGELFF

j_gene: TRBJ2-3
v_gene: TRBV3-1/TRBV3-2
abundance: once
CDR3aa: CASSQTGANTDTQYF

j_gene: TRBJ2-2
v_gene: TRBV10-3
abundance: -
CDR3aa: CAISAGRNTGELFF

j_gene: TRBJ1-2
v_gene: TRBV3-1/TRBV3-2
abundance: -
CDR3aa: CASSHRDRGQPAYGYTF

j_gene: TRBJ2-7
v_gene: TRBV2
abundance: -
CDR3aa: CASSIGLGRLRKQYF

j_gene: TRBJ1-2
v_gene: TRBV7-6
abundance: few
CDR3aa: CASSPSRGPISF

j_gene: TRBJ2-7
v_gene: TRBV25-1
abundance: few
CDR3aa: CATLQHSSYEQYF

j_gene: TRBJ2-1
v_gene: TRBV5-1
abundance: -
CDR3aa: CASSLGIASGGIKYEQFF

j_gene: TRBJ1-1
v_gene: TRBV19
abundance: -
CDR3aa: CASSIDRNTEAFF

j_gene: TRBJ1-1
v_gene: TRBV30
abundance: -
CDR3aa: CAWGGREAFF

j_gene: TRBJ1-4
v_gene: TRBV7-2
abundance: -
CDR3aa: CASSLTPATNEKLFF

j_gene: TRBJ1-1
v_gene: TRBV6-1
abundance: once
CDR3aa: CASSEAGGQNLDMNTEAFF

j_gene: TRBJ2-5
v_gene: TRBV5-4
abundance: -
CDR3aa: CASARGSGPRETQYF

j_gene: TRBJ2-2
v_gene: TRBV19
abundance: -
CDR3aa: CASNPSRVGTGELFF

j_gene: TRBJ2-5
v_gene: TRBV10-2
abundance: -
CDR3aa: CASSFSTSGGPQETQYF

j_gene: TRBJ1-2
v_gene: TRBV14
abundance: -
CDR3aa: CASSQASTGPGGYTF

j_gene: TRBJ1-2
v_gene: TRBV3-1/TRBV3-2
abundance: -
CDR3aa: CASSRSGYAYGYTF

j_gene: TRBJ1-6
v_gene: TRBV7-2
abundance: -
CDR3aa: CASSLGGTRSLHF